This section outlines one T cell receptor (beta chain) sequence together with its context. This entry belongs to a study of blood T cell repertoires in COVID-19. Study overall: Some COVID-19 samples were acute and others convalescent; all came from the United States, Italy and Spain. T cells, B-cell-depleted T cells, or PBMCs provided the cDNA or gDNA that served as material.

V lost 6 bases to trimming and J lost 5 bases, with 10 bases between them. Germline CDR1 is SQVTM and CDR2 is ANQGSEA. The CDR3 is 11 amino acids. Patients at the Seattle site were enrolled during active infection and followed longitudinally. Authors' processing steps: Reference gene primers were amplified, and this amplification served to estimate nucleated cell counts. Repertoires were generated with immunoSEQ multiplex PCR, while TCRdb's copy carries only in-frame clones and drops some. From that table come the V and J calls and clone size; the DNA was used to work out D and trimming. Of about 260,000 clones in the sample, 88% were seen once.

The sample consisted of peripheral blood. This chain joins TRBV29-1 and TRBJ1-2, with TRBD1 as a possible D gene (5 bases). The source is a woman in her 70s with COVID-19, enrolled during active disease. CDR3 amino acids: CSVLRQYGYTF. The CDR3 DNA reads as TGCAGCGTATTAAGACAGTATGGCTACACCTTC.